The 25 T cell receptor beta chains below come from one sample, sequenced in a study of cytotoxic CD8 clonotypes in ibrutinib-treated CLL. Here immunoSEQ multiplex PCR was the method, and the copy in TCRdb shows in-frame clones only, minus some. The sample has approximately 13,000 clones, roughly 70% seen once. This material consisted of PBMCs, taken before ibrutinib treatment. These receptors were taken from a human donor with chronic lymphocytic leukemia.

The CDR3 is CASSKQGSEQFF. Here the CDR3 DNA reads TGTGCCAGCAGTAAACAGGGAAGTGAGCAGTTCTTC. This chain uses TRBV6-6 with TRBJ2-1; TRBD1 might be the D (6 bases). This CDR3 has 12 residues. Germline CDR1 reads MNHNY; CDR2 reads SVGAGI (reference sequence). The germline V and J ends were trimmed by 5 bases and 9 bases, with 11 bases remaining between them.

This clone was detected only a few times. The rearrangement uses TRBV5-8 and TRBJ2-4; D possibly uses TRBD1 or TRBD2 (5 bases each). V shed 0 bases and J shed 6 bases, with 13 bases lying between them. Germline V gene lookup returns CDR1 SGHTS and CDR2 YDEGEE. This CDR3 has 15 amino acids. Written as DNA, the CDR3 is TGTGCCAGCAGCTTGGGGGGGTCGTGGAGAAACATTCAGTACTTC. Encoded protein: CASSLGGSWRNIQYF.

This clone was counted only a few times. V and J are TRBV27 and TRBJ1-5, with TRBD1 as a possible D gene (5 bases). The CDR3 length is 14 residues. Trimming pared 6 bases from V and 6 bases from J, leaving 15 bases between. Germline V CDR1 and CDR2: MNHEY, SMNVEV (reference sequence). The CDR3 nucleotides are TGTGCCAGCAGCCCAGGGCAGCTAGGTCAGCCCCAGCATTTT. This encodes CASSPGQLGQPQHF.

This clone was counted a few times. The chain combines TRBV4-2 with TRBJ2-6; the D is unclear. Per germline, CDR1 LGHNA and CDR2 YNFKEQ. Trimming removed 1 base from V and 0 bases from J, with 10 bases in between. The CDR3 covers 17 residues. CDR3 DNA: TGTGCCAGCAGCCAAGCAATGGGTCTCTCTGGGGCCAACGTCCTGACTTTC. Its translation is CASSQAMGLSGANVLTF.

The V gene is TRBV28, the J gene TRBJ1-4; TRBD1 is a possible D gene (6 bases). The CDR3 consists of 14 residues. Trimming removed 7 bases from V and 5 bases from J, with 14 bases in between. Germline values: CDR1 MDHEN, CDR2 SYDVKM. CDR3: CASTLTGPNEKLFF. The CDR3 nucleotides read TGTGCCAGCACCCTGACAGGCCCCAATGAAAAACTGTTTTTT.

V gene TRBV28 combines with J gene TRBJ1-1, with 8 bases that match TRBD1. Germline CDR1 reads MDHEN; CDR2 reads SYDVKM. V gave up 3 bases and J gave up 7 bases; unmatched junction bases: 19. CDR3 length: 18 residues. The DNA for the CDR3 is TGTGCCAGCAGTTTTCGGAGGGGGGTGGCAGGGGGCCCACTTGAAGCTTTCTTT. Its translation: CASSFRRGVAGGPLEAFF. The variable domain in full, with the rest retrieved from reference TRBV28 and TRBJ1-1, is DVKVTQSSRYLVKRTGEKVFLECVQDMDHENMFWYRQDPGLGLRLIYFSYDVKMKEKGDIPEGYSVSREKKERFSLILESASTNQTSMYLCASSFRRGVAGGPLEAFFGQGTRLTVV.

This chain links TRBV5-1 with TRBJ2-7; 10 bases match TRBD2. There are 14 residues in the CDR3. CDR1 and CDR2 (germline): SGHRS, YFSETQ. J lost 0 bases, V lost 8 bases, and 5 bases had no gene match. The CDR3 bases are TGCGCCAGTGGGACTAGCGACCCCTCCTACGAGCAGTACTTC. Its protein is CASGTSDPSYEQYF.

This clone turned up a few times. This chain uses TRBV4-1 with TRBJ2-3; 12 nucleotides match TRBD2. V trimming: 9 bases; J trimming: 4 bases; junction bases outside the gene matches: 14. The germline gives CDR1 MGHRA, CDR2 YSYEKL. The CDR3 runs to 17 residues. The CDR3 DNA follows: TGCGCCAGTCAAGGGACCCGACTAGCGGGAGTGCCAGATACGCAGTATTTT. Translated, it gives CASQGTRLAGVPDTQYF.

This chain joins TRBV18 and TRBJ2-1, with D possibly matching TRBD2 (5 bases). The CDR3 is made up of 15 amino acids. The germline V and J ends were trimmed by 5 bases and 1 base, with 12 bases remaining between them. Germline V gene sequence: CDR1 KGHSH, CDR2 LQKENI. CDR3 in amino acids: CASSTPGKSYNEQFF. As DNA, the CDR3 is TGTGCCAGCTCAACCCCGGGAAAGTCCTACAATGAGCAGTTCTTC.

The rearrangement joins TRBV5-1 to TRBJ2-7, with TRBD1 matching over 12 bases. Trimming removed 4 bases from V and 6 bases from J; junction bases left unmatched: 8. Germline loops: CDR1 SGHRS, CDR2 YFSETQ. The CDR3 contains 15 residues. The CDR3 DNA reads as TGCGCCAGCAGCCCCGGGGACAGGGGGCCCTCCGAGCAGTACTTC. Its protein is CASSPGDRGPSEQYF.

V and J are TRBV18 and TRBJ2-5; D possibly uses TRBD1 or TRBD2 (5 bases each). CDR3 length: 16 amino acids. Trimming shortened V by 0 bases and J by 1 base, and 12 bases separated the two germline ends. CDR1 is KGHSH, CDR2 LQKENI, per germline. The CDR3 region has the DNA TGTGCCAGCTCACCACCGGGACGGATCTCCCAAGAGACCCAGTACTTC. As protein: CASSPPGRISQETQYF.

The rearrangement uses TRBV7-3 and TRBJ2-3; TRBD2 agrees at 10 bases. The CDR3 has 17 amino acids. V gave up 4 bases and J gave up 6 bases; unmatched junction bases: 13. The germline V gene encodes CDR1 SGHTA and CDR2 FQGTGA. CDR3 DNA sequence: TGTGCCAGCAGCTCCAAACCACGGGCTAGCGGGAGTGATACGCAGTATTTT. Its protein is CASSSKPRASGSDTQYF.

This clone was counted between two and nine times. V is TRBV5-1 and J is TRBJ2-5, with D possibly being TRBD1 (5 bases). The CDR3 loop spans 14 amino acids. V lost 0 bases and J 5 bases, leaving 11 bases between the germline ends. Germline V gene data show CDR1 as SGHRS and CDR2 as YFSETQ. This CDR3 reads CASSLVGRAETQYF. In nucleotides, the CDR3 is TGCGCCAGCAGCTTGGTAGGCAGGGCGGAGACCCAGTACTTC.

The rearrangement joins TRBV28 to TRBJ2-2; possibly TRBD1 for D (6 bases). V was trimmed by 10 bases and J by 1 base, leaving 7 bases between them. The V gene's germline CDR1 is MDHEN and CDR2 SYDVKM. This CDR3 has 12 residues. The CDR3 region has the DNA TGTGCCACGGACAGGAACACCGGGGAGCTGTTTTTT. This encodes CATDRNTGELFF.

The rearrangement links TRBV6-4 to TRBJ2-6, with D possibly TRBD1 on 6 matching bases. Germline assignment: CDR1 MRHNA and CDR2 SNTAGT. This CDR3 spans 13 amino acids. Trimming pared 6 bases from V and 4 bases from J, leaving 7 bases between. As DNA, the CDR3 is TGTGCCAGCAGGGGGGCCGGGGCCAACGTCCTGACTTTC. Protein: CASRGAGANVLTF.

The chain employs TRBV6-5 and TRBJ1-5; no reliable D call. CDR1 is MNHEY, CDR2 SVGAGI, per germline. This CDR3 is 13 amino acids long. V was shortened by 0 bases and J by 6 bases, with 6 bases between the two germline ends. As DNA, the CDR3 is TGTGCCAGCAGTTACTCCCGAGGTCAGCCCCAGCATTTT. Its protein product is CASSYSRGQPQHF.

A single count supports this clone. This sequence joins TRBV11-2 and TRBJ1-4; D is perhaps TRBD1 (6 bases). V was clipped by 1 base and J by 8 bases, with 8 bases between them. CDR1 is SGHAT and CDR2 is FQNNGV in the germline V gene. The CDR3 spans 13 residues. CDR3 sequence: CASSLGDTEKLFF. CDR3 coding DNA: TGTGCCAGCAGCTTAGGGGACACCGAAAAACTGTTTTTT.

The rearrangement links TRBV11-2 to TRBJ1-1; D uncertain. The germline gives CDR1 SGHAT, CDR2 FQNNGV. V dropped 1 base and J dropped 7 bases, with 10 bases sitting between them. CDR3 size: 13 residues. CDR3 bases: TGTGCCAGCAGCTTAGTCAGGTGGCGTGAAGCTTTCTTT. The encoded protein is CASSLVRWREAFF.

This clone was detected only a few times. V and J are TRBV19 and TRBJ1-5; D is ambiguous. V was clipped by 7 bases and J by 2 bases, with 15 bases between them. The CDR3 totals 15 residues. Germline V CDR1 and CDR2: LNHDA, SQIVND (reference sequence). CDR3 DNA: TGTGCCAGTACCACCCCGGCAGGCGGCAATCAGCCCCAGCATTTT. Translated: CASTTPAGGNQPQHF.

On this clone: One end of the junction is discordant with germline, which a read error may explain. CDR3 nucleotides: TGCGCCAGCAGCCAAGAGGGGGGGACAGGGGGAACCTTT. Protein sequence: CASSQEGGTGGTF. The chain has TRBV4-1 and TRBJ1-1, with TRBD1 matching over 11 bases. The CDR3 runs 13 residues. In germline, CDR1 is MGHRA, CDR2 YSYEKL.

This chain links TRBV27 with TRBJ2-2; D not certain. Germline V gene sequence: CDR1 MNHEY, CDR2 SMNVEV (reference sequence). V was shortened by 8 bases and J by 6 bases, with 7 bases between the two germline ends. This CDR3 region has 11 residues. This chain's CDR3 is CASGRAGELFF. The CDR3 DNA reads as TGTGCCAGCGGGCGAGCCGGGGAGCTGTTTTTT.

CDR3 nucleotides: TGCAGCGTCGCCGGGACTAGCCAAGAGACCCAGTACTTC. Translated, it gives CSVAGTSQETQYF. The V call is TRBV29-1, the J call TRBJ2-5, with TRBD2 matching over 8 bases. The length of the CDR3 is 13 residues. The germline V gene encodes CDR1 SQVTM and CDR2 ANQGSEA. Trimming took 6 bases from V and 1 from J; bases not matched to a gene: 4.

The chain employs TRBV9 and TRBJ2-4, with 8 nucleotides matching TRBD1. The CDR3 is 18 residues long. J was trimmed by 1 base and V by 3 bases; bases with no gene match: 12. Per the germline V gene, CDR1 is SGDLS and CDR2 is YYNGEE. CDR3 protein: CASSASLGRDRAKNIQYF. The CDR3 nucleotides are TGTGCCAGCAGCGCCTCCCTGGGAAGGGACAGGGCCAAAAACATTCAGTACTTC.

The chain has TRBV23-1 and TRBJ1-6; D may be TRBD1 (5 bases). TRBV23-1 is an ORF, with its function uncertain. The CDR3 has 14 residues. V was cut by 6 bases and J by 8 bases, with 14 bases left in between. DNA of the CDR3: TGCGCCAGCAGCGAGGGGACGGGAGATTCACCCCTCCACTTT. Translation: CASSEGTGDSPLHF.

This chain links TRBV28 with TRBJ2-1; D remains ambiguous. Germline CDR1 is MDHEN and CDR2 is SYDVKM. The CDR3 has 13 residues. V was cut by 4 bases and J by 5 bases, with 9 bases left in between. This CDR3 is CASSWGTHNEQFF. Here the CDR3 DNA reads TGTGCCAGCAGTTGGGGTACCCACAATGAGCAGTTCTTC.